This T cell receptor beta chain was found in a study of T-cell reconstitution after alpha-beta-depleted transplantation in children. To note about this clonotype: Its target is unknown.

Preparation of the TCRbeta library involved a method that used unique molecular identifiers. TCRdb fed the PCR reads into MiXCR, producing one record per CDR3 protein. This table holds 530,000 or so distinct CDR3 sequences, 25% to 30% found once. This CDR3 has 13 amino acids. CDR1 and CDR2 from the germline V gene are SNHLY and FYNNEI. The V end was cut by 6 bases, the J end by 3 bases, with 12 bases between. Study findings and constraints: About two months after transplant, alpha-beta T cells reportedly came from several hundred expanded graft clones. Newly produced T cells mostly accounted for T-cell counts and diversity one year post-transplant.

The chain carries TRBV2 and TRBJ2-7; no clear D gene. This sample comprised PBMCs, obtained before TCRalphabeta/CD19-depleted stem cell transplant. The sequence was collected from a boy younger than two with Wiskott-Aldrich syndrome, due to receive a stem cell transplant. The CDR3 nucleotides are TGTGCCAGCAGCGCACGGCCCGACTACGAGCAGTACTTC. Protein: CASSARPDYEQYF.